The 10 T cell receptor beta chains reported below all come from one sample, sequenced in a study of long-term antiretroviral therapy in people with HIV. With survey level as its setting, the immunoSEQ assay was v3.0. The data were produced by immunoSEQ multiplex PCR, yet TCRdb's version contains in-frame clones alone and is incomplete. The sample carries 20,000 or so clones, around three quarters recorded once. The specimen was unsorted PBMCs, collected 2.2 years after starting antiretroviral therapy. These receptors all come from a man aged 50-59 years with HIV.

On this clone: The junction departs from germline at one end; a sequencing error may be responsible. The CDR3 loop reads CASSLSNQQFF. The CDR3 nucleotides are TGTGCCAGCAGCTTATCCAATCAGCAGTTCTTC. The chain couples TRBV7-2 to TRBJ2-1; D remains unclear. There are 11 residues in the CDR3. Looked up from germline, CDR1 is SGHTA and CDR2 is FQGNSA. The full variable domain, its missing parts supplied by reference TRBV7-2 and TRBJ2-1, is GAGVSQSPSNKVTEKGKDVELRCDPISGHTALYWYRQSLGQGLEFLIYFQGNSAPDKSGLPSDRFSAERTGGSVSTLTIQRTQQEDSAVYLCASSLSNQQFFGPGTRLTVL.

The V call is TRBV19, the J call TRBJ2-4; D gene unclear. V lost 7 bases and J 0 bases, leaving 16 bases between the germline ends. This CDR3 comprises 16 residues. Germline V gene sequence: CDR1 LNHDA, CDR2 SQIVND (reference sequence). CDR3: CASTQTGTLAKNIQYF. In DNA form, the CDR3 reads TGTGCCAGTACCCAGACGGGTACTTTAGCCAAAAACATTCAGTACTTC.

CDR3 sequence reads: CASSLEIAGTGELFF. In DNA, the CDR3 is TGTGCCAGCAGCTTAGAAATAGCGGGCACCGGGGAGCTGTTTTTT. The rearrangement uses TRBV7-2 and TRBJ2-2; 7 nucleotides match TRBD2. CDR3 size: 15 residues. The germline V gene encodes CDR1 SGHTA and CDR2 FQGNSA. The junction had 3 bases not matched to a gene; V was cut back by 1 base and J by 4 bases.

V is TRBV4-1 and J is TRBJ2-5; D remains unclear. Trimming removed 1 base from V and 0 bases from J, with 6 bases in between. The germline CDR1 and CDR2 sequences are MGHRA and YSYEKL. The CDR3 has 14 residues. CDR3 coding DNA: TGCGCCAGCAGCCAAGGGCGGTACCAAGAGACCCAGTACTTC. It specifies CASSQGRYQETQYF.

V gene TRBV19 combines with J gene TRBJ2-2; TRBD1 or TRBD2 may be the D gene (5 bases each). This CDR3 region has 16 residues. The V and J ends lost 3 bases and 6 bases respectively, with 17 bases between them. The V gene's germline CDR1 is LNHDA and CDR2 SQIVND (reference sequence). CDR3 bases: TGTGCCAGTAGTATTCTCGGGGCCAGATTTCCCGGGGAGCTGTTTTTT. Translating it yields CASSILGARFPGELFF. The whole variable domain, filled in from reference TRBV19 and TRBJ2-2, reads DGGITQSPKYLFRKEGQNVTLSCEQNLNHDAMYWYRQDPGQGLRLIYYSQIVNDFQKGDIAEGYSVSREKKESFPLTVTSAQKNPTAFYLCASSILGARFPGELFFGEGSRLTVL.

Turning to this clone: An end of the junction does not agree with germline; a read error may underlie this. The chain carries TRBV7-6 and TRBJ2-1; D not certain. This CDR3 is built from 11 residues. Germline V CDR1 and CDR2: SGHVS, FNYEAQ. CDR3 sequence (DNA): TGTGCCAGCAGCCTAGAGAATACTTGGATCTTC. Translation gives CASSLENTWIF.

This chain connects TRBV10-2 to TRBJ2-3; 7 positions agree with TRBD2. The CDR3 totals 13 residues. Germline CDR1 and CDR2: WSHSY and SAAADI. Unmatched junction bases numbered 6, after V lost 6 bases and J lost 6 bases. The CDR3 DNA sequence: TGCGCCAGCAGCCCAAGGGGAGGGGATACGCAGTATTTT. It translates to CASSPRGGDTQYF.

About this clone: Germline and junction disagree at one end, which may indicate a read error. CDR3 DNA sequence: TGTGCCAGCAGCGTAGCTACGGGGACACAGTACTTC. It encodes CASSVATGTQYF. The chain joins TRBV7-9 to TRBJ2-4; D possibly corresponds to TRBD1 (6 bases). This CDR3 region has 12 residues. The germline gives CDR1 SEHNR, CDR2 FQNEAQ (reference sequence).

The chain has TRBV11-2 and TRBJ2-2; D call uncertain. Per germline, CDR1 SGHAT and CDR2 FQNNGV. The CDR3 length is 12 residues. Between the trimmed V and J ends, which lost 6 bases and 6 bases, there was a span of 8 bases. CDR3 sequence: CASSTLAGELFF. CDR3 in DNA: TGTGCCAGCAGTACACTTGCCGGGGAGCTGTTTTTT.

The chain carries TRBV27 and TRBJ2-7; either TRBD1 or TRBD2 may supply D (5 bases each). The CDR3 runs to 13 residues. V dropped 5 bases and J dropped 2 bases, with 10 bases sitting between them. The germline V gene encodes CDR1 MNHEY and CDR2 SMNVEV (reference sequence). The CDR3 spells CASSPGTAYEQYF. The CDR3 bases are TGTGCCAGCAGTCCCGGGACGGCCTACGAGCAGTACTTC.